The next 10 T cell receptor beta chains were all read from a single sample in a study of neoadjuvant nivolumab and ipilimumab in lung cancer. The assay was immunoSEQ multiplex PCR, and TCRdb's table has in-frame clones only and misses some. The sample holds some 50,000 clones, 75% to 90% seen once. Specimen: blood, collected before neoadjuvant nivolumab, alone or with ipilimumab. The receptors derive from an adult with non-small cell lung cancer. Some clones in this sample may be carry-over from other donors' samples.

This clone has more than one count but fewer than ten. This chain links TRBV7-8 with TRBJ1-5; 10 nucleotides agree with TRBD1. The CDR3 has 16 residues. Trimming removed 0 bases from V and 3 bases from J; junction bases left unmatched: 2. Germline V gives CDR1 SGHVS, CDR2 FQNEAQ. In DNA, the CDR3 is TGTGCCAGCAGCTTAGCGGGACAGGGGTCCAATCAGCCCCAGCATTTT. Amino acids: CASSLAGQGSNQPQHF.

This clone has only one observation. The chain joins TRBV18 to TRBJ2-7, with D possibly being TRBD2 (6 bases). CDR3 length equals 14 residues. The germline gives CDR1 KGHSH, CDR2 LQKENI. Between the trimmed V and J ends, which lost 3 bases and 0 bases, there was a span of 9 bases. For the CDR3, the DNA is TGTGCCAGCTCACCCCGGGGGACCTCCTACGAGCAGTACTTC. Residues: CASSPRGTSYEQYF.

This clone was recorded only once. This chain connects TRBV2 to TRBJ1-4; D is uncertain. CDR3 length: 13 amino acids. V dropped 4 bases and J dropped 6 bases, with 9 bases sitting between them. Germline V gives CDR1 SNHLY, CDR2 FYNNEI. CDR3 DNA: TGTGCCAGCAGTGGTGAGCCGGATGAAAAACTGTTTTTT. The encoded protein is CASSGEPDEKLFF. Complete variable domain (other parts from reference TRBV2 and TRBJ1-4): EPEVTQTPSHQVTQMGQEVILRCVPISNHLYFYWYRQILGQKVEFLVSFYNNEISEKSEIFDDQFSVERPDGSNFTLKIRSTKLEDSAMYFCASSGEPDEKLFFGSGTQLSVL.

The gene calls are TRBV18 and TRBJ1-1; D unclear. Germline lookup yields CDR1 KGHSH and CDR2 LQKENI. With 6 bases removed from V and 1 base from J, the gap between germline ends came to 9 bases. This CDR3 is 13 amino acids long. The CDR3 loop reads CASSLDWNTEAFF. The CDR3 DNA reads TGTGCCAGCTCTCTTGACTGGAACACTGAAGCTTTCTTT.

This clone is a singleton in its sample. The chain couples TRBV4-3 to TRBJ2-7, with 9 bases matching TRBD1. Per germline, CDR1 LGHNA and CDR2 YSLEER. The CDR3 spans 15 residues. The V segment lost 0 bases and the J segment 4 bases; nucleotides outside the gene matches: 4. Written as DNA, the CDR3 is TGCGCCAGCAGCCAAGACTGGACAGGGGCGTACGAGCAGTACTTC. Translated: CASSQDWTGAYEQYF.

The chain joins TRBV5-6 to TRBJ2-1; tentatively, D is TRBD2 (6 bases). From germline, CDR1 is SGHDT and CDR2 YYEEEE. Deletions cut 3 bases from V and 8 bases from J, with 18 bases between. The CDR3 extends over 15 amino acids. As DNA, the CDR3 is TGTGCCAGCAGCTCGCTAGCGAGTGGTGTCGATGAGCAGTTCTTC. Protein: CASSSLASGVDEQFF.

Here the CDR3 DNA reads TGTGCCAGTAGTATAGGGATTCCAGCTAACTATGGCTACACCTTC. Translated: CASSIGIPANYGYTF. The rearrangement links TRBV19 to TRBJ1-2; D is ambiguous. CDR1 and CDR2 from the germline V gene are LNHDA and SQIVND (reference sequence). The CDR3 extends over 15 amino acids. The germline V and J ends were trimmed by 1 base and 0 bases, with 9 bases remaining between them.

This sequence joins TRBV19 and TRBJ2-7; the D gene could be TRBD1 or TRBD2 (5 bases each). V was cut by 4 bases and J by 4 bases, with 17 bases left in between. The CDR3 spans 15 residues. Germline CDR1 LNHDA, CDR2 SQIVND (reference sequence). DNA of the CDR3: TGTGCCAGTAGTAACCCAGGGACGGTGCAATACGAGCAGTACTTC. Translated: CASSNPGTVQYEQYF. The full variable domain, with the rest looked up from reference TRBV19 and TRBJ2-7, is DGGITQSPKYLFRKEGQNVTLSCEQNLNHDAMYWYRQDPGQGLRLIYYSQIVNDFQKGDIAEGYSVSREKKESFPLTVTSAQKNPTAFYLCASSNPGTVQYEQYFGPGTRLTVT.

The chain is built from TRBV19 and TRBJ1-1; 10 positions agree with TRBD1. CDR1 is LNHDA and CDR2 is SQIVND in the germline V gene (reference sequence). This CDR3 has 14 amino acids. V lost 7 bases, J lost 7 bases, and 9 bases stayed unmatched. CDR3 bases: TGTGCCAGTACCAGAGACAGGGGGCGAGTTGAAGCTTTCTTT. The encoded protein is CASTRDRGRVEAFF.

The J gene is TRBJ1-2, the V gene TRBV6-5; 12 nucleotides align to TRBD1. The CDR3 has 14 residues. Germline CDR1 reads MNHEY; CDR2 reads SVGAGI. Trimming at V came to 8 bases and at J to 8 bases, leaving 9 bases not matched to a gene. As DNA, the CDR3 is TGTGCCAGCCGATCGGGACAGGGGGCCAAGGGCTACACCTTC. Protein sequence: CASRSGQGAKGYTF.